This is a list of T cell receptor beta chains from one sample in a study of human T cells and chemical hapten exposure. MiXCR, run by TCRdb on the RACE reads, gives a single entry per CDR3 protein. The sample carries tens of thousands of distinct CDR3 sequences, around 7.4% recorded once. Sequencing was done on a sample of whole blood. The receptors stem from a human donor in good health. Some clones in this sample may be carry-over from other donors' samples. CDR3s include the opening cysteine and the closing phenylalanine or tryptophan. A D gene is named only where the DNA matches it firmly. A row's size may be missing; if present it is once, few, many or a size class.

-,TRBJ1-5,TRBV29-1,TRBD1,CSVVGDRGQPQHF,TGCAGCGTTGTAGGCGACAGGGGCCAGCCCCAGCATTTT
few,TRBJ2-5,TRBV14,-,CASSQDGVRVQYF,TGTGCCAGCAGCCAAGATGGAGTGCGGGTGCAATACTTC
-,TRBJ2-1,TRBV19,-,CASSILGWGEQFF,TGTGCCAGTAGTATACTGGGGTGGGGTGAGCAGTTCTTC
once,TRBJ2-1,TRBV7-7,TRBD2,CASSSGTSGEQFF,TGTGCCAGCAGCTCAGGGACTAGCGGTGAGCAGTTCTTC
many,TRBJ1-4,TRBV28,TRBD1,CASSLRQGSGSNEKLFF,TGTGCCAGCAGTTTGCGACAGGGTTCCGGGTCTAATGAAAAACTGTTTTTT
many,TRBJ2-2,TRBV3-1,-,CASSQDFPRIHTGELFF,TGTGCCAGCAGCCAAGATTTCCCACGGATTCACACCGGGGAGCTGTTTTTT
many,TRBJ2-3,TRBV7-2,-,CASSLTADTQYF,TGTGCCAGCAGCTTAACAGCAGATACGCAGTATTTT
few,TRBJ1-4,TRBV5-1,TRBD1,CASSLGDSCNEKLFF,TGCGCCAGCAGCTTGGGGGACAGCTGTAATGAAAAACTGTTTTTT
many,TRBJ2-1,TRBV10-3,-,CAISDVDGRVNEQFF,TGTGCCATCAGTGATGTGGACGGAAGGGTCAATGAGCAGTTCTTC
-,TRBJ1-4,TRBV4-3,TRBD1,CASSRIGQGATNEKLFF,TGCGCCAGCAGCCGAATCGGACAGGGCGCAACTAATGAAAAACTGTTTTTT
medium-sized,TRBJ2-6,TRBV28,-,CASSGQEVAGANVLTF,TGTGCCAGCAGCGGCCAGGAGGTAGCTGGGGCCAACGTCCTGACTTTC
many,TRBJ1-5,TRBV29-1,TRBD1,CSVRTGESQPQHF,TGCAGCGTTAGGACAGGGGAAAGTCAGCCCCAGCATTTT
-,TRBJ2-7,TRBV27,-,CASSPRGRDPYEQYF,TGTGCCAGCAGTCCCCGCGGGCGGGACCCCTACGAGCAGTACTTC
many,TRBJ2-5,TRBV7-7,TRBD2,CASSLSHSGEETQYF,TGTGCTAGCAGCTTATCCCACAGCGGGGAAGAGACCCAGTACTTC
medium-sized,TRBJ1-1,TRBV20-1,-,CSAARYTPEAFF,TGCAGTGCTGCCCGGTATACCCCTGAAGCTTTCTTT
-,TRBJ1-1,TRBV6-1,TRBD1,CASSEGLQGVDTEAFF,TGTGCCAGCAGTGAAGGACTACAGGGGGTCGACACTGAAGCTTTCTTT
many,TRBJ2-7,TRBV6-2/TRBV6-3,-,CASSYSTWEQYF,TGTGCCAGCAGTTACTCGACCTGGGAGCAGTACTTC
many,TRBJ2-5,TRBV12-3/TRBV12-4,TRBD2,CASSASLAGQETQYF,TGTGCCAGCAGTGCCTCACTAGCGGGACAAGAGACCCAGTACTTC
many,TRBJ2-3,TRBV20-1,-,CSASGQTSTDTQYF,TGCAGTGCTAGCGGGCAGACTAGCACAGATACGCAGTATTTT
few,TRBJ1-6,TRBV6-2/TRBV6-3,TRBD1,CASRIHDRVDSPLHF,TGTGCCAGCAGGATACACGACAGGGTGGATTCACCCCTCCACTTT
-,TRBJ2-1,TRBV28,-,CASSLARDGYNEQFF,TGTGCCAGCAGTTTAGCCAGGGACGGTTACAATGAGCAGTTCTTC
-,TRBJ2-1,TRBV11-3,-,CASSLGGSEEFF,TGTGCCAGCAGCTTAGGAGGGAGTGAAGAGTTCTTC
few,TRBJ1-1,TRBV12-3/TRBV12-4,-,CASSLTRGYAFF,TGTGCCAGCAGTTTAACAAGGGGTTATGCTTTCTTT
few,TRBJ1-1,TRBV5-1,-,CASSLSGGGDTEAFF,TGCGCCAGCAGCTTGTCGGGGGGTGGGGACACTGAAGCTTTCTTT
-,TRBJ1-2,TRBV18,TRBD1,CASSPQTGADGYTF,TGTGCCAGCTCACCTCAGACAGGGGCGGATGGCTACACCTTC
-,TRBJ1-1,TRBV5-5,TRBD1,CASSLAGGTRNTEAFF,TGTGCCAGCAGCTTGGCAGGGGGAACCAGGAACACTGAAGCTTTCTTT
-,TRBJ1-5,TRBV2,-,CASSEAGFSRSLYSNQPQHF,TGTGCCAGCAGTGAAGCGGGCTTTTCCCGAAGTCTATATAGCAATCAGCCCCAGCATTTT
-,TRBJ2-5,TRBV24-1,TRBD1,CATSDFRDSQETQYF,TGTGCCACCAGTGATTTCCGGGACAGCCAAGAGACCCAGTACTTC
many,TRBJ2-3,TRBV29-1,TRBD1,CSVEEAGQGKLVDTQYF,TGCAGCGTTGAAGAAGCCGGACAGGGGAAATTGGTAGATACGCAGTATTTT
few,TRBJ2-5,TRBV29-1,TRBD2,CSELAGQETQYF,TGCAGCGAGCTAGCGGGACAAGAGACCCAGTACTTC
many,TRBJ1-1,TRBV20-1,-,CSATTGTRRTEAFF,TGCAGTGCAACAACCGGGACGCGTCGGACTGAAGCTTTCTTT
many,TRBJ2-7,TRBV29-1,-,CSVGGGPLNEQYF,TGCAGCGTTGGAGGTGGACCCCTAAACGAGCAGTACTTC
many,TRBJ1-1,TRBV29-1,TRBD1,CSVEAQGATEAFF,TGCAGCGTTGAAGCTCAGGGGGCCACTGAAGCTTTCTTT
many,TRBJ2-3,TRBV7-2,-,CASSYERVTQYF,TGTGCCAGCAGCTATGAGCGGGTTACGCAGTATTTT
few,TRBJ1-5,TRBV7-9,-,CASSSRGGGATYQPQHF,TGTGCCAGCAGCTCAAGAGGGGGGGGGGCGACGTATCAGCCCCAGCATTTT
few,TRBJ1-2,TRBV5-4,-,CASSFVGGYGYTF,TGTGCCAGCAGCTTTGTGGGCGGCTATGGCTACACCTTC
many,TRBJ2-1,TRBV12-3/TRBV12-4,-,CASSSGRSNEQFF,TGTGCCAGCAGTTCGGGACGGAGCAATGAGCAGTTCTTC
few,TRBJ1-1,TRBV6-2/TRBV6-3,-,CASSYAENTEAFF,TGTGCCAGCAGTTACGCGGAGAACACTGAAGCTTTCTTT
few,TRBJ1-2,TRBV6-6,-,CASSYQDSLDGYTF,TGTGCCAGCAGTTACCAGGACAGCCTGGATGGCTACACCTTC
few,TRBJ1-1,TRBV7-9,-,CASSLPVSTEAFF,TGTGCCAGCAGCTTACCGGTGAGCACTGAAGCTTTCTTT
many,TRBJ1-1,TRBV30,TRBD1,CAWTPRTGGNTEAFF,TGTGCCTGGACTCCCAGGACAGGGGGCAACACTGAAGCTTTCTTT
many,TRBJ1-2,TRBV27,TRBD1,CASSFSDRVTGYTF,TGTGCCAGCAGTTTCTCGGACAGGGTGACGGGCTACACCTTC
many,TRBJ2-3,TRBV15,-,CATSRDRATQYF,TGTGCCACCAGCAGAGACAGGGCCACGCAGTATTTT
many,TRBJ1-4,TRBV5-1,-,CASSRTPIPLLFNEKLFF,TGCGCCAGCAGCCGTACCCCCATTCCCCTATTATTTAATGAAAAACTGTTTTTT
few,TRBJ1-2,TRBV28,-,CASMSGQNGYTF,TGTGCCAGCATGTCCGGACAGAATGGCTACACCTTC
many,TRBJ1-1,TRBV29-1,-,CSASMGGGTAFF,TGCAGCGCATCCATGGGCGGTGGGACGGCTTTCTTT
medium-sized,TRBJ2-1,TRBV29-1,-,CSAHFPDSYNEQFF,TGCAGCGCCCACTTCCCCGACAGTTACAATGAGCAGTTCTTC
many,TRBJ1-3,TRBV28,TRBD1,CASIDRGTTGNTIYF,TGTGCCAGCATTGACAGGGGGACCACTGGAAACACCATATATTTT
many,TRBJ2-1,TRBV4-3,-,CASSPNGYSYNEQFF,TGCGCCAGCAGCCCTAACGGCTACTCCTACAATGAGCAGTTCTTC
many,TRBJ1-5,TRBV6-2/TRBV6-3,-,CASSYSRVLGVSSQPQHF,TGTGCCAGCAGTTACTCGAGAGTTCTGGGGGTATCGAGTCAGCCCCAGCATTTT
many,TRBJ2-1,TRBV9,TRBD1,CASSQKGQSYNEQFF,TGTGCCAGCAGCCAGAAGGGACAGAGCTACAATGAGCAGTTCTTC
many,TRBJ2-1,TRBV19,TRBD1,CASSTRQGASYNEQFF,TGTGCCAGTAGTACTAGACAGGGGGCTAGCTACAATGAGCAGTTCTTC
few,TRBJ1-1,TRBV7-2,-,CASSSQRNTEAFF,TGTGCCAGCAGCTCACAGAGGAACACTGAAGCTTTCTTT